This T cell receptor beta chain was retrieved from a study of blood T cell repertoires in COVID-19. About the research overall: Spain, Italy and the United States supplied samples that represented acute and convalescent COVID-19.

Generated by immunoSEQ multiplex PCR, the TCRdb table keeps only in-frame clones and is missing some. The table records tens of thousands of clones, 75% to 90% of them present only once. Sequencing was carried out using peripheral blood. The source of this sequence is a human donor with acute or convalescent COVID-19. The donor label of this sample is uncertain.

The CDR3 here is CASSVRGPGANVLTF. Written as DNA, the CDR3 is TGTGCCAGCAGTGTCAGGGGTCCCGGGGCCAACGTCCTGACTTTC. This chain uses TRBV2 with TRBJ2-6, with D possibly TRBD1 on 6 matching bases. The V end was cut by 4 bases, the J end by 4 bases, with 11 bases between. The CDR3 runs 15 residues. Germline CDR1 is SNHLY and CDR2 is FYNNEI.